Following are 21 T cell receptor beta chains from one sample sequenced in a study of shared clonotypes between healthy human individuals. Clones were read by immunoSEQ multiplex PCR, and TCRdb kept only the in-frame ones, dropping some. The sample shows about 680,000 clones, about 80% of them seen only once. Sequenced: memory CD4+ T cells sorted from blood. Subset described: CD45RA-negative fraction. The receptor source for this set is a woman aged 25 to 45 in good health.

The rearrangement uses TRBV20-1 and TRBJ2-3; D is possibly TRBD2 (6 bases). This CDR3 has 11 amino acids. Trimming removed 7 bases at V and 6 bases at J, with 11 bases between. Germline V gene sequence: CDR1 DFQATT, CDR2 SNEGSKA (reference sequence). The DNA for the CDR3 is TGCAGTGGCGGGGCCAGCGATACGCAGTATTTT. It is translated as CSGGASDTQYF.

V gene TRBV9 combines with J gene TRBJ1-2; D possibly corresponds to TRBD1 (6 bases). Deletions cut 1 base from V and 9 bases from J, with 13 bases between. The CDR3 length is 13 residues. Germline CDR1 reads SGDLS; CDR2 reads YYNGEE. CDR3 nucleotides: TGTGCCAGCAGCGTAAGTAACACAGGGAGCTACACCTTC. Protein sequence: CASSVSNTGSYTF.

This clone was detected once. The genes are TRBV7-2 and TRBJ2-1; D is unclear. Germline-derived CDR1 and CDR2 are SGHTA and FQGNSA. The CDR3 length is 14 residues. The V end was cut by 5 bases, the J end by 0 bases, with 8 bases between. DNA for the CDR3: TGTGCCAGCAGCGCCGGACGCTCCTACAATGAGCAGTTCTTC. Translated: CASSAGRSYNEQFF.

J is TRBJ2-6 and V is TRBV25-1; 7 nucleotides match TRBD1. The CDR3 has 17 amino acids. V shed 3 bases, J shed 1 base, and the junction held 6 bases outside the gene matches. From germline, CDR1 is MGHDK and CDR2 SYGVNS. CDR3 sequence: CASSDRGRISGANVLTF. The CDR3 DNA follows: TGTGCCAGCAGTGATAGGGGGCGAATATCTGGGGCCAACGTCCTGACTTTC.

On this clone: The sample has other DNA sequences that encode this CDR3 too. V and J are TRBV18 and TRBJ2-3; no definite D call. CDR3 length: 12 residues. Germline V lookup: CDR1 KGHSH, CDR2 LQKENI. The V end was cut by 3 bases, the J end by 2 bases, with 3 bases between. The CDR3 DNA is TGTGCCAGCTCACCGAACACAGATACGCAGTATTTT. It specifies CASSPNTDTQYF.

This clone has just a few counts. The chain joins TRBV2 to TRBJ1-1; D is unclear. The CDR3 is made up of 11 amino acids. V lost 5 bases, J lost 8 bases, and 9 bases lay in between. Germline CDR1 and CDR2: SNHLY and FYNNEI. CDR3 sequence: CASSREGEAFF. DNA of the CDR3: TGTGCCAGCAGTCGAGAGGGAGAAGCTTTCTTT.

The rearrangement links TRBV5-1 to TRBJ2-6, with a tentative D call TRBD2 (5 bases). The CDR3 contains 17 residues. V shed 0 bases and J shed 3 bases, with 13 bases lying between them. Germline CDR1 is SGHRS and CDR2 is YFSETQ. The CDR3 reads CASSLEVRGFGANVLTF. The CDR3 DNA follows: TGCGCCAGCAGCTTGGAAGTCAGAGGGTTTGGGGCCAACGTCCTGACTTTC.

This clone was seen ten or more times. The V and J genes are TRBV6-1 and TRBJ2-7, with TRBD2 matching over 15 bases. The V gene's germline CDR1 is MNHNS and CDR2 SASEGT. This CDR3 region has 14 residues. Trimming cost V 7 bases and J 9 bases; bases outside gene matches: 7. As DNA, the CDR3 is TGTGCCAGCAAACGGACTAGCGGGGGGGATCCGCAGTACTTC. Residues: CASKRTSGGDPQYF.

This clone was recorded once. The chain joins TRBV29-1 to TRBJ2-1; no firm D call. The CDR3 length is 13 residues. Germline-derived CDR1 and CDR2 are SQVTM and ANQGSEA. With 6 bases removed from V and 0 bases from J, the gap between germline ends came to 9 bases. For the CDR3, the DNA is TGCAGCGTCGGCGCGAGCTCCTACAATGAGCAGTTCTTC. Its protein is CSVGASSYNEQFF.

This chain joins TRBV28 and TRBJ2-1, with D unclear. With 2 bases removed from V and 11 bases from J, the gap between germline ends came to 16 bases. Germline CDR1 reads MDHEN; CDR2 reads SYDVKM. There are 14 residues in the CDR3. CDR3 sequence: CASSLNPNVGQQFF. CDR3 nucleotide sequence: TGTGCCAGCAGTTTAAATCCGAATGTGGGTCAGCAGTTCTTC.

The gene calls are TRBV4-1 and TRBJ1-2; 7 nucleotides agree with TRBD1. The CDR3 length is 15 residues. J was trimmed by 8 bases and V by 1 base; bases with no gene match: 10. The germline V gene encodes CDR1 MGHRA and CDR2 YSYEKL. This CDR3 is CASSQASGQATGYTF. CDR3 coding DNA: TGCGCCAGCAGCCAAGCTTCCGGACAGGCGACGGGCTACACCTTC.

The chain carries TRBV25-1 and TRBJ1-2; no clear D. The ends were cut back, 2 bases at V and 8 bases at J, with 12 bases in the middle. Germline-derived CDR1 and CDR2 are MGHDK and SYGVNS. This CDR3 region has 13 residues. Here the CDR3 DNA reads TGTGCCAGCAGTGAAGACCTGGTGTACGGCTACACCTTC. Translation gives CASSEDLVYGYTF.

Points on this clone: Other DNA sequences in the same sample also yield this CDR3. V gene TRBV5-1 combines with J gene TRBJ2-1, with 7 bases that match TRBD2. V lost 3 bases to trimming and J lost 1 base; unmatched junction nucleotides: 4. CDR1 is SGHRS and CDR2 is YFSETQ in the germline V gene. The CDR3 consists of 15 residues. CDR3 residues: CASSSSSGSYNEQFF. CDR3 nucleotide sequence: TGCGCCAGCAGCTCCTCTAGCGGATCCTACAATGAGCAGTTCTTC. Based on the CDR3 plus reference TRBV5-1 and TRBJ2-1, the full variable domain is KAGVTQTPRYLIKTRGQQVTLSCSPISGHRSVSWYQQTPGQGLQFLFEYFSETQRNKGNFPGRFSGRQFSNSRSEMNVSTLELGDSALYLCASSSSSGSYNEQFFGPGTRLTVL.

This clone was seen only a few times. This chain connects TRBV19 to TRBJ1-4, with 8 bases identical to TRBD1. With 2 bases clipped from V and 7 bases from J, the junction kept 3 bases outside the gene matches. CDR1 is LNHDA and CDR2 is SQIVND in the germline V gene (reference sequence). CDR3 length: 14 amino acids. CDR3 region: CASSITGGFEKLFF. In nucleotides, the CDR3 is TGTGCCAGTAGTATAACAGGGGGATTTGAAAAACTGTTTTTT.

The chain combines TRBV5-1 with TRBJ2-2; D remains ambiguous. CDR3 length: 15 amino acids. The germline gives CDR1 SGHRS, CDR2 YFSETQ. Trimming took 7 bases from V and 0 from J, leaving 13 bases between them. The CDR3 DNA sequence: TGCGCCAGCCGTGTGGGCACGACGAACACCGGGGAGCTGTTTTTT. Its protein is CASRVGTTNTGELFF.

This clone has more than one count but fewer than ten. The rearrangement joins TRBV19 to TRBJ2-7; the D is unclear. CDR3 length equals 15 residues. V was shortened by 5 bases and J by 3 bases, with 17 bases between the two germline ends. Germline V gene sequence: CDR1 LNHDA, CDR2 SQIVND (reference sequence). The CDR3 coding sequence is TGTGCCAGTAGTTACTCGTCAGGAGCCTTCTACGAGCAGTACTTC. Translated, it gives CASSYSSGAFYEQYF.

V gene TRBV5-6 combines with J gene TRBJ2-1, with D perhaps matching TRBD1 (5 bases). Germline loops: CDR1 SGHDT, CDR2 YYEEEE. The CDR3 has 15 residues. V was cut by 2 bases and J by 2 bases, with 11 bases left in between. The CDR3 sequence is CASSFRQLTYNEQFF. In DNA form, the CDR3 reads TGTGCCAGCAGCTTCCGACAGCTAACCTACAATGAGCAGTTCTTC.

This chain links TRBV4-1 with TRBJ1-5, with D unclear. Trimming took 0 bases from V and 7 from J, leaving 10 bases between them. This CDR3 contains 14 residues. Germline CDR1 reads MGHRA; CDR2 reads YSYEKL. This CDR3 is CASSQERGNQPQHF. The CDR3 DNA follows: TGCGCCAGCAGCCAAGAACGCGGTAACCAGCCCCAGCATTTT.

V usage is TRBV11-1 and J usage is TRBJ2-7; D might be TRBD1 (6 bases). V gave up 1 base and J gave up 3 bases, with 10 bases separating them. In germline, CDR1 is SGHAT, CDR2 FQDESV (reference sequence). There are 14 residues in the CDR3. CDR3 nucleotides: TGTGCCAGCAGCTTAGTTGGACAGAACTACGAGCAGTACTTC. It translates to CASSLVGQNYEQYF. Combining the CDR3 with reference TRBV11-1 and TRBJ2-7 gives the whole variable domain EAEVAQSPRYKITEKSQAVAFWCDPISGHATLYWYRQILGQGPELLVQFQDESVVDDSQLPKDRFSAERLKGVDSTLKIQPAELGDSAMYLCASSLVGQNYEQYFGPGTRLTVT.

The V and J genes are TRBV7-9 and TRBJ2-3; D unclear. Trimming left V 4 bases short and J 0 bases short, with 8 bases between. This CDR3 comprises 14 residues. Germline assignment: CDR1 SEHNR and CDR2 FQNEAQ (reference sequence). The CDR3 reads CASSYRVSTDTQYF. The CDR3 nucleotides read TGTGCCAGCAGCTATCGGGTGAGCACAGATACGCAGTATTTT.

The genes are TRBV7-2 and TRBJ2-1; 9 bases line up with TRBD2. CDR1 and CDR2 (germline): SGHTA, FQGNSA. Trimming removed 2 bases from V and 9 bases from J; junction bases left unmatched: 14. The CDR3 covers 17 residues. In DNA, the CDR3 is TGTGCCAGCAGCTTAAGTGCGGTAGGCGGGAGGGCCTCTGAGCAGTTCTTC. Its translation is CASSLSAVGGRASEQFF.